Each of the 6 T cell receptor beta chains below was sequenced from the same sample in a study of shared clonotypes between healthy human individuals (dated by TCRdb to about 2020). CD8 naive samples consisted of CD45RO-negative cells that were positively selected for CCR7, yielding a CD45RA+CCR7+ population without TemRA cells. Libraries were built with the immunoSEQ multiplex PCR assay. TCRdb carries this immuneACCESS record with in-frame sequences only. Its versions omit some clonotypes, under half of them owing to an unresolved V gene in the studies checked, with the rest unexplained. The sample contains over 2 million clones, about 95% of them found a single time. The leading ten clones occupy about 1.1% of the sample. The sample taken for sequencing was naive CD8+ T cells sorted from blood. The sample's cell subset or site label, in plain terms: CD45RA+CCR7+. These receptors came from a man aged 18-30 years in good health.

This clone appeared a few times. This rearrangement joins TRBV5-1 to TRBJ2-3; 10 bases match TRBD2. CDR3 length equals 16 residues. The V gene end was trimmed by 0 bases and the J gene end by 4 bases; junction bases not matched to a gene: 5. The germline CDR1 and CDR2 sequences are SGHRS and YFSETQ. The CDR3 sequence: CASSLDPSGGADTQYF. The DNA of the CDR3 is TGCGCCAGCAGCTTGGACCCTAGCGGGGGCGCAGATACGCAGTATTTT.

The chain combines TRBV7-9 with TRBJ1-2, with D unclear. Germline-derived CDR1 and CDR2 are SEHNR and FQNEAQ (reference sequence). V lost 0 bases, J lost 6 bases, and 17 bases lay in between. This CDR3 is 16 amino acids long. The CDR3 spells CASSLARPLEQNGYTF. The DNA of the CDR3 is TGTGCCAGCAGCTTAGCTCGCCCATTAGAACAGAATGGCTACACCTTC.

Turning to this clone: The sample holds other DNA sequences that translate to the same CDR3. This chain connects TRBV7-9 to TRBJ2-7; no clear D. The CDR3 loop spans 12 amino acids. Looked up from germline, CDR1 is SEHNR and CDR2 is FQNEAQ (reference sequence). V was pared by 0 bases and J by 6 bases, with 6 bases between. The CDR3 coding sequence is TGTGCCAGCAGCTTAGCGGTCGGCGAGCAGTACTTC. It specifies CASSLAVGEQYF.

This sequence joins TRBV28 and TRBJ1-5, with D hard to call. This CDR3 has 13 residues. The germline gives CDR1 MDHEN, CDR2 SYDVKM. V shed 7 bases and J shed 0 bases, with 7 bases lying between them. The CDR3 spells CASTTFSNQPQHF. In DNA, the CDR3 is TGTGCCAGCACCACTTTTAGCAATCAGCCCCAGCATTTT.

This chain joins TRBV6-1 and TRBJ2-3; 14 positions agree with TRBD2. This CDR3 region has 16 residues. The V gene end was trimmed by 4 bases and the J gene end by 4 bases; junction bases not matched to a gene: 4. CDR1 and CDR2 (germline): MNHNS, SASEGT. The CDR3 DNA sequence: TGTGCCAGCAGTGGTGGGACTAGCGGGAGTGCAGATACGCAGTATTTT. Translation: CASSGGTSGSADTQYF.

The chain employs TRBV19 and TRBJ2-7; TRBD2 is a possible D gene (6 bases). CDR3 length: 14 amino acids. Per the germline V gene, CDR1 is LNHDA and CDR2 is SQIVND (reference sequence). Trimming left V 6 bases short and J 2 bases short, with 14 bases between. The CDR3 DNA reads as TGTGCCAGTAGCGAAGCGGGTCTGACCTACGAGCAGTACTTC. It yields the protein CASSEAGLTYEQYF.